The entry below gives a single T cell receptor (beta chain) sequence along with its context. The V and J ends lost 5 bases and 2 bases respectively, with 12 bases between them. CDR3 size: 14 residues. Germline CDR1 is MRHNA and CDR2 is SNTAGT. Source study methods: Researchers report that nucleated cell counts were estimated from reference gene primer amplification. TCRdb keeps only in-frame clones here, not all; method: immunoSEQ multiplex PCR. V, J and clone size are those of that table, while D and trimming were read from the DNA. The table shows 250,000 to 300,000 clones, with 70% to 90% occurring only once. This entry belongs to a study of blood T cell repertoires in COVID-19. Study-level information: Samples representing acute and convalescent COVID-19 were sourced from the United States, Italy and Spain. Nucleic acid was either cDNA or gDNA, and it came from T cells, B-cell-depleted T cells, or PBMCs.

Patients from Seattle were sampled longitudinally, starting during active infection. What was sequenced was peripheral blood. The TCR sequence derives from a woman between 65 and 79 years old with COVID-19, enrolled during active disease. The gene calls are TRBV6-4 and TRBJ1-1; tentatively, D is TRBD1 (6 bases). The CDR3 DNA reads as TGTGCCAGCAGTCCCGTGGGGGCTAACACTGAAGCTTTCTTT. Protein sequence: CASSPVGANTEAFF.